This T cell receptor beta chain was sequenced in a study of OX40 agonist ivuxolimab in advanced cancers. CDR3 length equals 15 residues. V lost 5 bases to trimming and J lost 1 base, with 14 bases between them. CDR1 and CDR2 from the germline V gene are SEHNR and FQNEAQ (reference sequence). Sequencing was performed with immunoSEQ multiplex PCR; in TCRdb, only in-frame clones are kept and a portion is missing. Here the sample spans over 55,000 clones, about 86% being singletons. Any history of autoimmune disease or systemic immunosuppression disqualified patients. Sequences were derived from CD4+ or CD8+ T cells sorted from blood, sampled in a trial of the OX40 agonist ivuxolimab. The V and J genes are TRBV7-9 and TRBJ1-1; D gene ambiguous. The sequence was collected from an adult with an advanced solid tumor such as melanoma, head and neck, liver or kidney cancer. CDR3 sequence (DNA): TGTGCCAGCAGCCCTAGGGTATCCGAGAACACTGAAGCTTTCTTT. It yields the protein CASSPRVSENTEAFF.